This T cell receptor (beta chain) was found in a study of CD8 T cells in Susac syndrome. Random hexamers were used to reverse transcribe roughly 0.45 to 1 ug of RNA. By means of immunoSEQ multiplex PCR, TCR beta CDR3 spanning 54 Vbeta and 13 Jbeta underwent amplification. MiXCR, run by TCRdb on the immunoSEQ multiplex PCR reads, gives a single entry per CDR3 protein. Among roughly 130,000 distinct CDR3 sequences listed, 90% to 95% were seen once. Germline CDR1 MNHEY, CDR2 SMNVEV (reference sequence). The CDR3 contains 13 residues. V lost 3 bases and J lost 0, with 3 bases in between. The study used healthy donors as controls matched for age and sex.

The source is a human donor in good health. The chain employs TRBV27 and TRBJ1-5, with no clear D. The specimen was CD4+ T cells from PBMCs. CDR3 sequence (DNA): TGTGCCAGCAGTTTCTATAGCAATCAGCCCCAGCATTTT. Amino acid sequence: CASSFYSNQPQHF.